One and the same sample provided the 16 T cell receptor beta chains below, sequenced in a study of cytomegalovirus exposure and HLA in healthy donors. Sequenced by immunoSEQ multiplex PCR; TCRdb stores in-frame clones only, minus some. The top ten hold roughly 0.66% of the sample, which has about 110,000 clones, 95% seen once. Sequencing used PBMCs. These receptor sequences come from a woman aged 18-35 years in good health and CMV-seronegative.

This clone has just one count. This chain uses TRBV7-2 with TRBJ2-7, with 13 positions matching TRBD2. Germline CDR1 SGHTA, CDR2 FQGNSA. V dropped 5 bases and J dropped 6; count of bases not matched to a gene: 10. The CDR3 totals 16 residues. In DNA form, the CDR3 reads TGTGCCAGCAGCAGGGGACTAGCGGGGCCTGGGGTCGAGCAGTACTTC. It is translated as CASSRGLAGPGVEQYF.

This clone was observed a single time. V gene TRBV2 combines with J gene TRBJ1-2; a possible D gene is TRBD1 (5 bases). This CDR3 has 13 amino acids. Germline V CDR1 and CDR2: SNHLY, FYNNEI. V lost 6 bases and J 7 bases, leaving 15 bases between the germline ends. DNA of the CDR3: TGTGCCAGCAGAGCACAGGTACCGGGTGGCTACACCTTC. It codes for CASRAQVPGGYTF.

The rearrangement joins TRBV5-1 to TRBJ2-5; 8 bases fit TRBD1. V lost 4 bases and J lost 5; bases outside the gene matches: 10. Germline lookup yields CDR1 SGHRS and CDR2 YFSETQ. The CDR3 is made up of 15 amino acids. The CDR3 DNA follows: TGCGCCAGCAGCATCAAAAGACAGGGGTTGGAGACCCAGTACTTC. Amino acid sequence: CASSIKRQGLETQYF.

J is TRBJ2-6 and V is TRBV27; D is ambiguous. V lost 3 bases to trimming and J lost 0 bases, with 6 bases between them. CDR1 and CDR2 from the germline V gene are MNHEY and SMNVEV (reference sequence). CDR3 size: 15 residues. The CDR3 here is CASSFSGSGANVLTF. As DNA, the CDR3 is TGTGCCAGCAGTTTTTCGGGCTCTGGGGCCAACGTCCTGACTTTC.

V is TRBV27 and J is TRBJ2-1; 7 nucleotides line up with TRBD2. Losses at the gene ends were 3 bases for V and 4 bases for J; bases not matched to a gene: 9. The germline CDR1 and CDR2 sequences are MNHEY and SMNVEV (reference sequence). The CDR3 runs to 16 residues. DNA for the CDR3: TGTGCCAGCAGTTTTGCTGAGCGGGGCCCTTACAATGAGCAGTTCTTC. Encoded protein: CASSFAERGPYNEQFF.

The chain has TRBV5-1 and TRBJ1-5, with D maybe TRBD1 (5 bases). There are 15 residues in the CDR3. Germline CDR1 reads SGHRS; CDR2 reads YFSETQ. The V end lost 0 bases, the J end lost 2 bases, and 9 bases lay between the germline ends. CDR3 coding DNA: TGCGCCAGCAGCTTGGCTGGACAAGGCAATCAGCCCCAGCATTTT. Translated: CASSLAGQGNQPQHF.

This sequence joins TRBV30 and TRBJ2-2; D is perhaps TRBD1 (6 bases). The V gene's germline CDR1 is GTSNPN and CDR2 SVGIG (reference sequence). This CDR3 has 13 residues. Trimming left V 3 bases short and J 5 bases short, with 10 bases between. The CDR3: CAWRIQGTGELFF. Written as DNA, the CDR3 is TGTGCCTGGAGAATACAGGGTACCGGGGAGCTGTTTTTT.

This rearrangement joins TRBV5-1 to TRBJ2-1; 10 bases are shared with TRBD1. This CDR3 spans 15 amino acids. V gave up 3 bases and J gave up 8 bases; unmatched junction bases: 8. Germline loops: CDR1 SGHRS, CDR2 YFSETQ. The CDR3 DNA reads TGCGCCAGCAGCTATACAACCGGGACAGGGGATGAGCAGTTCTTC. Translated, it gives CASSYTTGTGDEQFF.

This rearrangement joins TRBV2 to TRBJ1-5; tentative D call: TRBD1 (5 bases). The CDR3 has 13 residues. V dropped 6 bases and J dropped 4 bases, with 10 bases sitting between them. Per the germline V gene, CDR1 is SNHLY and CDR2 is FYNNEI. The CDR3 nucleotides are TGTGCCAGCAGGACCCAGGGTAATCAGCCCCAGCATTTT. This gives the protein CASRTQGNQPQHF. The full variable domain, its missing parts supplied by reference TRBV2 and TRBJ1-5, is EPEVTQTPSHQVTQMGQEVILRCVPISNHLYFYWYRQILGQKVEFLVSFYNNEISEKSEIFDDQFSVERPDGSNFTLKIRSTKLEDSAMYFCASRTQGNQPQHFGDGTRLSIL.

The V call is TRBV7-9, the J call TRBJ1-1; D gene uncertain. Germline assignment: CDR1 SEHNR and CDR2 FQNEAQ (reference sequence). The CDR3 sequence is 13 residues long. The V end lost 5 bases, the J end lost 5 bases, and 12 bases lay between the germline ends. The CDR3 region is CASSGEVDTEAFF. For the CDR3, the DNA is TGTGCCAGCAGCGGGGAGGTTGATACTGAAGCTTTCTTT.

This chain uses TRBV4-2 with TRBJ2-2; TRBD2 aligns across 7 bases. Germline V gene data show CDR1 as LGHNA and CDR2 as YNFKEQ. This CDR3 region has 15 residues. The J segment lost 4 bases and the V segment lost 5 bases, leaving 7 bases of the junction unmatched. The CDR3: CASSAVGEGTGELFF. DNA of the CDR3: TGTGCCAGCAGCGCCGTTGGGGAGGGCACCGGGGAGCTGTTTTTT.

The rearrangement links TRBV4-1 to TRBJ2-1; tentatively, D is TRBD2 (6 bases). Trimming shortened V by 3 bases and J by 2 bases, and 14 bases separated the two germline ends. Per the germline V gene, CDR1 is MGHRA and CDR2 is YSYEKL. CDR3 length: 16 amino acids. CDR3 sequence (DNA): TGCGCCAGCAGCCAGTTCGGGATAGCGGCCTACAATGAGCAGTTCTTC. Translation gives CASSQFGIAAYNEQFF.

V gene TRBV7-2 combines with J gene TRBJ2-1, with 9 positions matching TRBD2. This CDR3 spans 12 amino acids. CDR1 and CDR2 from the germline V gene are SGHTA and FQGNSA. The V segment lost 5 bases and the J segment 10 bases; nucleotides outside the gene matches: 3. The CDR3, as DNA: TGTGCCAGCAGCGGTGGGACTAGCGAGCAGTTCTTC. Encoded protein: CASSGGTSEQFF.

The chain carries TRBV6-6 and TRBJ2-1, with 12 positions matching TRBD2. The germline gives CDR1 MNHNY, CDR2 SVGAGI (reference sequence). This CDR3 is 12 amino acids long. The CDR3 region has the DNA TGTGCGACTAGCGGGGGCGGGAATGAGCAGTTCTTC. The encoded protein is CATSGGGNEQFF.

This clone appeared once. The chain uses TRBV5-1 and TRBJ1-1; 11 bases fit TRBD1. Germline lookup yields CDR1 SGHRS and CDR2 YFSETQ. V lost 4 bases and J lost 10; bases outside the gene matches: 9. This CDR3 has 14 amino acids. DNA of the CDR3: TGCGCCAGCAGCGCGGACAGGGGGCGACGCTCAGCTTTCTTT. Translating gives CASSADRGRRSAFF.

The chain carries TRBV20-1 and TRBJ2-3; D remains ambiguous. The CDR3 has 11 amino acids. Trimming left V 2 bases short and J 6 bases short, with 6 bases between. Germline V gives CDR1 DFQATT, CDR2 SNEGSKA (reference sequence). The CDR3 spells CSARRVDTQYF. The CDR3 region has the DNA TGCAGTGCTAGACGGGTCGATACGCAGTATTTT.